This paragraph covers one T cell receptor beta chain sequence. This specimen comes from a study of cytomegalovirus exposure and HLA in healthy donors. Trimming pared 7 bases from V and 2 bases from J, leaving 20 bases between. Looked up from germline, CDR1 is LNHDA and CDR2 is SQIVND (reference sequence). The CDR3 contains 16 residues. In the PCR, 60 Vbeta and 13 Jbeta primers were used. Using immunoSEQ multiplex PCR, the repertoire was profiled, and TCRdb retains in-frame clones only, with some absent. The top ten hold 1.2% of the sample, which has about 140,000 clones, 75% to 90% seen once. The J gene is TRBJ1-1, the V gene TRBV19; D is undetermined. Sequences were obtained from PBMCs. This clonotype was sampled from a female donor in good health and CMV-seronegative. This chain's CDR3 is CASTGHGGRVNTEAFF. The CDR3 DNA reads TGTGCCAGTACAGGTCACGGAGGAAGGGTAAACACTGAAGCTTTCTTT.